This T cell receptor (beta chain) was captured by sequencing in a study of blood T cell repertoires in COVID-19. Recruitment covered under 25 US areas and drew participants whose ages spanned about 18 to 90 years. Clones were read by immunoSEQ multiplex PCR, and TCRdb kept only the in-frame ones, dropping some. The top ten clones hold just over 0.85% of a sample with roughly 250,000 clones, approximately 90% of them seen once. CDR3 length: 20 residues. This clonotype originated in a man aged 45-60 years who had been exposed to COVID-19. The material sequenced was PBMCs or T cells enriched from blood (not recorded which). The V call is TRBV1, the J call TRBJ2-3; TRBD2, the D gene given by the table, was not confirmed from the DNA. TRBV1 is tagged as a pseudogene. The CDR3 nucleotides read TGCACCAGCAGCCAAGAAGGGCACGCGGATAGCGGGAGGGCCACAGATACGCAGTATTTT. It specifies CTSSQEGHADSGRATDTQYF.